These T cell receptor beta chains were read from a single sample in a study of Ad26.COV2.S vaccination and SARS-CoV-2 variants. Only in-frame clones appear in the TCRdb table, and some are missing; sequencing was by immunoSEQ multiplex PCR. The sample has 300,000 to 350,000 clones; 88% are singletons. This specimen was peripheral blood, taken in a trial of Ad26.COV2.S vaccine versus placebo. The receptors come from a person between 18 and 59 years old who received the Ad26.COV2.S COVID-19 vaccine or a placebo. The CDR3 runs from the conserved cysteine through the conserved F or W. Fields, in order: CDR3 DNA, CDR3 protein, V gene, D gene, J gene, clone size. D genes are given only for firm matches. Part of the rows lack a size; the others show once, few, many or a class for expanded clones.

CDR3 DNA: TGTGCCAGCAGTACGACCGGGACCGCAAGGTACACCTTC
CDR3 protein: CASSTTGTARYTF
V gene: TRBV9
D gene: NA
J gene: TRBJ1-2
clone size: NA

CDR3 DNA: TGTGCCAGCTCACCCGCGATAATAACAGGGGAGTCGGAGCAGTTCTTC
CDR3 protein: CASSPAIITGESEQFF
V gene: TRBV18
D gene: TRBD1
J gene: TRBJ2-1
clone size: NA

CDR3 DNA: TGTGCCAGTAGTATAGACGGCGGGTCGCGCAATGAGCAGTTCTTC
CDR3 protein: CASSIDGGSRNEQFF
V gene: TRBV19
D gene: NA
J gene: TRBJ2-1
clone size: NA

CDR3 DNA: TGTGCCAGCAGCGACATCGTACAGGGCACTGAAGCTTTCTTT
CDR3 protein: CASSDIVQGTEAFF
V gene: TRBV5-5
D gene: NA
J gene: TRBJ1-1
clone size: NA

CDR3 DNA: TGCGCCAGCAGCCCTAGTGGGAGCAATCAGCCCCAGCATTTT
CDR3 protein: CASSPSGSNQPQHF
V gene: TRBV4-3
D gene: NA
J gene: TRBJ1-5
clone size: NA

CDR3 DNA: TGTGCCAGTAGTGCTAGCGGCACAGATACGCAGTATTTT
CDR3 protein: CASSASGTDTQYF
V gene: TRBV19
D gene: NA
J gene: TRBJ2-3
clone size: NA

CDR3 DNA: TGTGCCATCAGTGAAAGGGGGCGCGACACAGATACGCAGTATTTT
CDR3 protein: CAISERGRDTDTQYF
V gene: TRBV10-3
D gene: TRBD1
J gene: TRBJ2-3
clone size: NA

CDR3 DNA: TGTGCTAGTGGTTTGGTTAGTGGTGGCACAGATACGCAGTATTTT
CDR3 protein: CASGLVSGGTDTQYF
V gene: TRBV12-5
D gene: NA
J gene: TRBJ2-3
clone size: NA

CDR3 DNA: TGTGCCAGCTCACCTCGGGGCAAGGTTGGAAACACCATATATTTT
CDR3 protein: CASSPRGKVGNTIYF
V gene: TRBV18
D gene: NA
J gene: TRBJ1-3
clone size: NA

CDR3 DNA: TGTGCCAGCAGCCCCGTAGGACAGGGGGCTTGGAATGAGCAGTTCTTC
CDR3 protein: CASSPVGQGAWNEQFF
V gene: TRBV5-6
D gene: TRBD1
J gene: TRBJ2-1
clone size: NA

CDR3 DNA: TGTGCCTGGAGTGTGCAGGGTAGCAATCAGCCCCAGCATTTT
CDR3 protein: CAWSVQGSNQPQHF
V gene: TRBV30
D gene: NA
J gene: TRBJ1-5
clone size: once

CDR3 DNA: TGTGCCAGCAGCCCCGGAGCGGGACAGAGTTCCTACGAGCAGTACTTC
CDR3 protein: CASSPGAGQSSYEQYF
V gene: TRBV9
D gene: NA
J gene: TRBJ2-7
clone size: NA

CDR3 DNA: TGTGCCAGCAGCTTAGCCGGGACTAGCGGCACAGATACGCAGTATTTT
CDR3 protein: CASSLAGTSGTDTQYF
V gene: TRBV7-2
D gene: TRBD2
J gene: TRBJ2-3
clone size: NA

CDR3 DNA: TGTGCCTGGAGTGCTAACTATGGCTACACCTTC
CDR3 protein: CAWSANYGYTF
V gene: TRBV30
D gene: NA
J gene: TRBJ1-2
clone size: once

CDR3 DNA: TGTGCCAGCAGCTTTAAGGGGAATGAAAAACTGTTTTTT
CDR3 protein: CASSFKGNEKLFF
V gene: TRBV7-3
D gene: NA
J gene: TRBJ1-4
clone size: NA

CDR3 DNA: TGCGCCAGCAGCCCGCACAGGGGAGTGAACACTGAAGCTTTCTTT
CDR3 protein: CASSPHRGVNTEAFF
V gene: TRBV5-1
D gene: TRBD1
J gene: TRBJ1-1
clone size: NA

CDR3 DNA: TGTGCCAGCAGTTACCAGGGACTTGGTACCGGGGAGCTGTTTTTT
CDR3 protein: CASSYQGLGTGELFF
V gene: TRBV7-3
D gene: NA
J gene: TRBJ2-2
clone size: NA

CDR3 DNA: TGCGCCAGCAGCCGTGCCAGGGGGGGGGCGAATGAGCAGTTCTTC
CDR3 protein: CASSRARGGANEQFF
V gene: TRBV4-3
D gene: NA
J gene: TRBJ2-1
clone size: NA

CDR3 DNA: TGTGCCAGCAGCACGGATGGCAAGGGTGGCTACGAGCAGTACTTC
CDR3 protein: CASSTDGKGGYEQYF
V gene: TRBV5-6
D gene: NA
J gene: TRBJ2-7
clone size: NA

CDR3 DNA: TGCGCCAGCAGCCAAGAAACATGGACAGGGAACTATGGCTACACCTTC
CDR3 protein: CASSQETWTGNYGYTF
V gene: TRBV4-3
D gene: TRBD1
J gene: TRBJ1-2
clone size: NA

CDR3 DNA: TGTGCCAGCAGTTATCAAGGGGGTAGCAATCAGCCCCAGCATTTT
CDR3 protein: CASSYQGGSNQPQHF
V gene: TRBV6-5
D gene: NA
J gene: TRBJ1-5
clone size: NA

CDR3 DNA: TGTGCCAGCAGCCCCCAGCCCACAGGCATCTATGACACCATATATTTT
CDR3 protein: CASSPQPTGIYDTIYF
V gene: TRBV5-4
D gene: NA
J gene: TRBJ1-3
clone size: NA

CDR3 DNA: TGTGCCAGCAGCAAAGGGACAGGGGATTACCTTTACAATGAGCAGTTCTTC
CDR3 protein: CASSKGTGDYLYNEQFF
V gene: TRBV6-2/TRBV6-3
D gene: TRBD1
J gene: TRBJ2-1
clone size: NA

CDR3 DNA: TGCGCCAGCAGCTCCGGGACTAGCGGGGGGAACAATGAGCAGTTCTTC
CDR3 protein: CASSSGTSGGNNEQFF
V gene: TRBV5-1
D gene: TRBD2
J gene: TRBJ2-1
clone size: NA

CDR3 DNA: TGTGCCAGCAGTCCCAATAAGGGCTCCTATAATTCACCCCTCCACTTT
CDR3 protein: CASSPNKGSYNSPLHF
V gene: TRBV28
D gene: NA
J gene: TRBJ1-6
clone size: once

CDR3 DNA: TGTGCCAGCAGCTTAATCGGGACGATTCAGTACTTC
CDR3 protein: CASSLIGTIQYF
V gene: TRBV7-2
D gene: NA
J gene: TRBJ2-4
clone size: NA

CDR3 DNA: TGTGCCAGCAGCATCAGAGGAAGGGAAAAACTGTTTTTT
CDR3 protein: CASSIRGREKLFF
V gene: TRBV7-9
D gene: NA
J gene: TRBJ1-4
clone size: NA

CDR3 DNA: TGTGCCAGCAGCGTAGCCCTGGGGGATAACTATGGCTACACCTTC
CDR3 protein: CASSVALGDNYGYTF
V gene: TRBV9
D gene: NA
J gene: TRBJ1-2
clone size: NA